Following are 7 T cell receptor beta chains from one sample sequenced in a study of CD8 T cells in ankylosing spondylitis (dated by TCRdb to the late 2010s). Receptor libraries were prepared by 5' RACE. The data were produced on an Illumina HiSeq 2500. TCRdb ran its own pipeline on the public reads, namely fastp trimming at Q25 and MiXCR clone calling, and kept in-frame beta chains. Merged by CDR3 protein, the rows form single entries marked with the most common genes and DNA. In all, the sample holds about 340,000 distinct CDR3 sequences, and over 12% of those were seen once. 1.1% of the sample comes from the top ten. Specimen: blood, either unsorted or a sorted T cell fraction (not recorded which). The receptors derive from a male donor with ankylosing spondylitis or in good health (not recorded which).

The chain carries TRBV2 and TRBJ1-4; 9 bases map to TRBD1. This CDR3 spans 14 amino acids. CDR1 SNHLY and CDR2 FYNNEI come from the germline V gene. V lost 8 bases, J lost 5 bases, and 6 bases stayed unmatched. CDR3 sequence (DNA): TGTGCCAGCGGTCCGACAGGGGGAAATGAAAAACTGTTTTTT. Translating it yields CASGPTGGNEKLFF.

A few counts support this clonotype. This chain connects TRBV5-1 to TRBJ1-2, with TRBD1 matching 9 bases. CDR3 length equals 16 residues. The germline V gene has CDR1 SGHRS and CDR2 YFSETQ. V dropped 0 bases and J dropped 6; count of bases not matched to a gene: 9. The CDR3: CASSLGTGALGHGYTF. CDR3 sequence (DNA): TGCGCCAGCAGCTTGGGGACAGGGGCCCTAGGGCATGGCTACACCTTC.

This clonotype was picked up many times. CDR3 residues: CASTLEGQGMGEQYF. The CDR3 region has the DNA TGTGCCAGCACCCTCGAGGGACAGGGGATGGGGGAGCAGTACTTC. The chain has TRBV12-3 or TRBV12-4 and TRBJ2-7; 10 bases fit TRBD1. The CDR3 has 15 amino acids. V lost 7 bases and J lost 7; bases outside the gene matches: 13.

V gene TRBV5-1 combines with J gene TRBJ2-5; D not certain. The CDR3 is made up of 15 amino acids. Germline assignment: CDR1 SGHRS and CDR2 YFSETQ. The V gene lost 4 bases and the J gene lost 5 bases, with 18 bases spanning the gap. CDR3 nucleotide sequence: TGCGCCAGCAGCAAGACAATTGGGGTAGGGGAGACCCAGTACTTC. Residues: CASSKTIGVGETQYF.

The sample holds a few counts of this clonotype. V is TRBV20-1 and J is TRBJ2-4; D unclear. The CDR3 spans 14 residues. The V and J ends lost 1 base and 4 bases respectively, with 11 bases between them. Looked up from germline, CDR1 is DFQATT and CDR2 is SNEGSKA (reference sequence). This chain's CDR3 is CSARVSPEKNIQYF. CDR3 nucleotides: TGCAGTGCTAGAGTCTCGCCGGAAAAAAACATTCAGTACTTC.

The chain links TRBV20-1 to TRBJ2-3, with TRBD2 identical over 12 bases. The CDR3 consists of 15 residues. Germline V gene sequence: CDR1 DFQATT, CDR2 SNEGSKA (reference sequence). Trimming removed 3 bases from V and 5 bases from J; junction bases left unmatched: 6. CDR3: CSASRLAGELDTQYF. CDR3 DNA: TGCAGTGCTAGTCGACTAGCGGGGGAGTTAGATACGCAGTATTTT.

The chain is built from TRBV28 and TRBJ2-3, with 10 bases matching TRBD2. Losses at the gene ends were 5 bases for V and 7 bases for J; bases not matched to a gene: 9. This CDR3 comprises 15 residues. CDR1 and CDR2 (germline): MDHEN, SYDVKM. The CDR3 DNA is TGTGCCAGCAGTCAACTAGCGGGATTTGCAAATACGCAGTATTTT. As protein: CASSQLAGFANTQYF.